A selection of T cell receptor beta chains follows, all from one sample in a study of cytomegalovirus exposure and HLA in healthy donors. The protocol was immunoSEQ multiplex PCR, while the TCRdb copy is restricted to in-frame clones and leaves out a portion. The sample has 100,000 to 150,000 clones; 78% are singletons. The sample consisted of PBMCs. These receptor sequences come from a man aged 40-49 years in good health and CMV-seronegative. CDR3s include the opening cysteine and the closing phenylalanine or tryptophan. The D gene is left open where the match is weak. Expanded clones get a size class; other rows say once, few or many, or leave the size out.

v_call	d_call	cdr3_length	clone_size	j_call	cdr3_nt	cdr3_aa
TRBV7-2	-	15	few	TRBJ1-5	TGTGCCAGCAGCTCTCAAGGGGGTCCCAATCAGCCCCAGCATTTT	CASSSQGGPNQPQHF
TRBV6-1	-	16	-	TRBJ1-5	TGTGCCAGCAGTGAGTCTACCTGGACAGTGACCCAGCCCCAGCATTTT	CASSESTWTVTQPQHF
TRBV5-8	-	13	-	TRBJ2-5	TGTGCCAGCAGCTGGGCAGGGCGAGAGACCCAGTACTTC	CASSWAGRETQYF
TRBV4-1	-	12	-	TRBJ1-1	TGCGCCAGCAGCCAACTCCGGACTGAAGCTTTCTTT	CASSQLRTEAFF
TRBV27	TRBD1	15	-	TRBJ2-7	TGTGCCAGCAGTTTGTCGACAGGGGGCGCGGTCGAGCAGTACTTC	CASSLSTGGAVEQYF
TRBV28	-	14	-	TRBJ1-4	TGTGCCAGCAGAACTACAGGGAGAAGTGAAAAACTGTTTTTT	CASRTTGRSEKLFF
TRBV7-2	-	18	-	TRBJ2-6	TGTGCCAGCAGCTTAAGGTTAGGGGCAGGATCTGGGGCCAACGTCCTGACTTTC	CASSLRLGAGSGANVLTF
TRBV7-9	TRBD1	15	-	TRBJ2-7	TGTTCCAGCAGCTCTAGGGACAGGGGGATGTACGAGCAGTACTTC	CSSSSRDRGMYEQYF
TRBV25-1	-	12	-	TRBJ1-1	TGTGCCAGCGCGCGGGGGGACACTGAAGCTTTCTTT	CASARGDTEAFF
TRBV19	TRBD1	14	-	TRBJ2-5	TGTGCCAGTAGCCCCTGGACAGGGCAAGAGACCCAGTACTTC	CASSPWTGQETQYF
TRBV9	-	14	once	TRBJ1-2	TGTGCCAGCAGTTCACCCGAGGGGGTTTTTGGCTACACCTTC	CASSSPEGVFGYTF
TRBV25-1	-	16	-	TRBJ2-7	TGTGCCAGCAGTGAGGGGGTCTACGGGGGGCTCTACGAGCAGTACTTC	CASSEGVYGGLYEQYF
TRBV6-5	-	13	-	TRBJ2-1	TGTGCCAGCAGCCCACAGGGCTACAATGAGCAGTTCTTC	CASSPQGYNEQFF
TRBV15	-	14	-	TRBJ1-1	TGTGCCACCAGCAGAGAGCCTATGAACACTGAAGCTTTCTTT	CATSREPMNTEAFF
TRBV7-9	-	16	few	TRBJ2-2	TGTGCCAGCAGTCTCTACAGGGGAGGGAACACCGGGGAGCTGTTTTTT	CASSLYRGGNTGELFF
TRBV18	-	14	-	TRBJ2-2	TGTGCCAGCTCACCGAATAGAGACACCGGGGAGCTGTTTTTT	CASSPNRDTGELFF
TRBV5-6	TRBD2	18	once	TRBJ2-1	TGTGCCAGCAGCAGTACTAGCGGGGGGGCCCCCTCCTACAATGAGCAGTTCTTC	CASSSTSGGAPSYNEQFF
TRBV25-1	-	15	few	TRBJ1-5	TGTGCCAGCAGTGACGGGGGTTTCAGCAATCAGCCCCAGCATTTT	CASSDGGFSNQPQHF
TRBV7-2	-	14	-	TRBJ2-7	TGTGCCAGCAGCTTAGGTCAGGTGGTAACCGAGCAGTACTTC	CASSLGQVVTEQYF
TRBV9	TRBD1	15	-	TRBJ2-5	TGTGCCAGCAGCGTAGGGGGACAGGGACGGGAGACCCAGTACTTC	CASSVGGQGRETQYF
TRBV5-6	-	15	-	TRBJ1-1	TGTGCCAGCAGCTTCCGGGGGGGGGTCGCCACTGAAGCTTTCTTT	CASSFRGGVATEAFF
TRBV21-1	-	12	-	TRBJ1-5	TGTGCCAGCACACGGGACAATCAGCCCCAGCATTTT	CASTRDNQPQHF
TRBV13	TRBD1	14	-	TRBJ2-1	TGTGCCAGCAGGAGAAGACAGGGAGTCCCTAAGCAGTTCTTC	CASRRRQGVPKQFF
TRBV5-4	TRBD1	14	-	TRBJ1-5	TGTGCCAGCAGCTTGGACAGGGGTAATCAGCCCCAGCATTTT	CASSLDRGNQPQHF
TRBV5-6	-	14	once	TRBJ1-4	TGTGCCAGCAGCTTGGGTCGCGCGGTTGGAAAACTGTTTTTT	CASSLGRAVGKLFF
TRBV2	TRBD2	15	-	TRBJ2-1	TGTGCCAGCAGTAACCCGGGACTAGCGGGAGTCGAGCAGTTCTTC	CASSNPGLAGVEQFF
TRBV7-3	TRBD1	15	-	TRBJ2-2	TGTGCCAGCAGCTTGGGACAGCCTAACACCGGGGAGCTGTTTTTT	CASSLGQPNTGELFF
TRBV5-1	-	16	once	TRBJ1-1	TGCGCCAGCAGCCCCGGACGGGGTACTTTGAACACTGAAGCTTTCTTT	CASSPGRGTLNTEAFF
TRBV5-1	-	17	-	TRBJ2-2	TGCGCCAGCAGCCCCGACGGTGGGGGCCCGAACACCGGGGAGCTGTTTTTT	CASSPDGGGPNTGELFF
TRBV15	-	15	few	TRBJ1-4	TGTGCCACCAGCAGAGACAAACGTGACTCCGAAAAACTGTTTTTT	CATSRDKRDSEKLFF
TRBV18	-	13	few	TRBJ1-3	TGTGCCAGCTCACCCTCAGTAGGGGACACCATATATTTT	CASSPSVGDTIYF
TRBV7-2	-	12	-	TRBJ2-7	TGTGCCAGCAGCCTAGGTTCCCACGAGCAGTACTTC	CASSLGSHEQYF
TRBV5-1	TRBD2	16	-	TRBJ2-5	TGCGCCAGCAGCAAATTTTCTAGCGGGGGCAGCATGACCCAGTACTTC	CASSKFSSGGSMTQYF
TRBV7-2	TRBD2	16	once	TRBJ2-2	TGTGCCAGCAGCCGGAGAGGCAGCGGGGGGATCGAGGAGCTGTTTTTT	CASSRRGSGGIEELFF
TRBV28	TRBD2	15	-	TRBJ2-7	TGTGCCAGCATAAAGGGAGGGTTATTATCCTACGAGCAGTACTTC	CASIKGGLLSYEQYF
TRBV13	TRBD1	14	-	TRBJ1-1	TGTGCCAGCAGCCCAGGACAGGGAAGGACTGAAGCTTTCTTT	CASSPGQGRTEAFF
TRBV28	-	15	-	TRBJ1-2	TGTGCCAGCAGCCGATCCCCAGGGCCTAACTATGGCTACACCTTC	CASSRSPGPNYGYTF
TRBV9	TRBD1	18	-	TRBJ1-4	TGTGCCAGCAGCGCCGGACCCCGTGGACAGGGTTCGGCTGAAAAACTGTTTTTT	CASSAGPRGQGSAEKLFF
TRBV6-5	TRBD1	14	-	TRBJ1-5	TGTGCCAGCAGAGTCGGGACAGGGACTCAGCCCCAGCATTTT	CASRVGTGTQPQHF
TRBV28	TRBD1	12	-	TRBJ1-4	TGTGCCAGCACCACAGGGGGCTGGAAACTGTTTTTT	CASTTGGWKLFF
TRBV19	-	13	-	TRBJ2-7	TGTGCCAGTAGTATACAGGGCCAGGGGGAGCAGTACTTC	CASSIQGQGEQYF
TRBV7-2	TRBD1	12	-	TRBJ2-7	TGTGCCAGCAGCTCTCAGAGACAGGGGCAGTACTTC	CASSSQRQGQYF